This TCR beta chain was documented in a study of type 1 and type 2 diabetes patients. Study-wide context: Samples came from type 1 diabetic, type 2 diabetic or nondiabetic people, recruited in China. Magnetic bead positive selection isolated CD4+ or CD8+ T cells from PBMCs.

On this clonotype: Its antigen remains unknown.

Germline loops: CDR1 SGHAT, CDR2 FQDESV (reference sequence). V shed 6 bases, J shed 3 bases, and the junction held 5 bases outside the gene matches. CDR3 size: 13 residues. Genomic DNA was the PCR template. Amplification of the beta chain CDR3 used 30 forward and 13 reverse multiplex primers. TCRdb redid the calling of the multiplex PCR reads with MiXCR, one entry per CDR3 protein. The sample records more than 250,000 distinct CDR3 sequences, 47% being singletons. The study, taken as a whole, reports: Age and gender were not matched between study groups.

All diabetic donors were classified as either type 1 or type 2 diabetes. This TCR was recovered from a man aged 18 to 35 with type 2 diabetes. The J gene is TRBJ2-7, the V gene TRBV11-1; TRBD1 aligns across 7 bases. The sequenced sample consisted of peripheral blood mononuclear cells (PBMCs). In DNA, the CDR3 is TGTGCCAGCAGGGCCCAGGGGGACTACGAGCAGTACTTC. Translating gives CASRAQGDYEQYF. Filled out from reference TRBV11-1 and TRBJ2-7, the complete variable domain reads EAEVAQSPRYKITEKSQAVAFWCDPISGHATLYWYRQILGQGPELLVQFQDESVVDDSQLPKDRFSAERLKGVDSTLKIQPAELGDSAMYLCASRAQGDYEQYFGPGTRLTVT.